A single sample gave rise to the 5 T cell receptor beta chains below, sequenced in a study of shared clonotypes between healthy human individuals. Generated by immunoSEQ multiplex PCR, the TCRdb table keeps only in-frame clones and is missing some. Among roughly 2,000,000 clones listed, about 94% were seen once. Naive CD8 cells lacked CD45RO, underwent positive selection for CCR7 and left out terminally differentiated effector memory CD45RA+ cells. Material for sequencing was naive CD8+ T cells from PBMCs. Source of these receptors: a man younger than 35 in good health. Some clones in this sample may be carry-over from other donors' samples.

V usage is TRBV10-3 and J usage is TRBJ2-7; 7 bases line up with TRBD1. V was pared by 6 bases and J by 0 bases, with 5 bases of the junction left unmatched. The CDR3 length is 14 residues. In germline, CDR1 is ENHRY, CDR2 SYGVKD. The DNA of the CDR3 is TGTGCCATCAGCGCCACAGGGGTCTCCTACGAGCAGTACTTC. Translation: CAISATGVSYEQYF.

The chain couples TRBV10-3 to TRBJ1-1, with 7 bases fitting TRBD1. Trimming took 6 bases from V and 11 from J; bases not matched to a gene: 27. Germline V gene sequence: CDR1 ENHRY, CDR2 SYGVKD. The CDR3 covers 18 residues. Here the CDR3 reads CAISQDRQPPVTAGGAFF. CDR3 bases: TGTGCCATCAGCCAGGACAGGCAACCGCCAGTAACCGCAGGGGGGGCTTTCTTT.

This chain links TRBV6-6 with TRBJ2-5, with TRBD1 as a possible D gene (6 bases). Germline-derived CDR1 and CDR2 are MNHNY and SVGAGI (reference sequence). The V end was cut by 2 bases, the J end by 5 bases, with 9 bases between. The CDR3 length is 13 residues. The CDR3 DNA reads TGTGCCAGCAGTTACAACAGGGTTGAGACCCAGTACTTC. Amino acid sequence: CASSYNRVETQYF.

Here the CDR3 DNA reads TGTGCCAGTAGTCCCCGGGACAGTGAATCAGATACGCAGTATTTT. Residues: CASSPRDSESDTQYF. V is TRBV19 and J is TRBJ2-3; TRBD1 aligns across 7 bases. The V segment lost 5 bases and the J segment 4 bases; nucleotides outside the gene matches: 9. The CDR3 length is 15 residues. CDR1 is LNHDA, CDR2 SQIVND, per germline (reference sequence).

With respect to this clone: The same CDR3 can be traced to other DNA sequences in this sample. The chain uses TRBV9 and TRBJ2-7; perhaps D is TRBD1 or TRBD2 (5 bases each). The germline V gene has CDR1 SGDLS and CDR2 YYNGEE. The V end was cut by 0 bases, the J end by 3 bases, with 13 bases between. The CDR3 runs to 15 residues. CDR3 loop: CASSVGGSFNYEQYF. The CDR3 nucleotides are TGTGCCAGCAGCGTAGGGGGGAGTTTCAACTACGAGCAGTACTTC.